Below are 13 T cell receptor beta chains sequenced from a single sample in a study of control samples from healthy donors and cancer patients. Assay used: immunoSEQ multiplex PCR; TCRdb lists only in-frame clones, some missing. The ten most abundant clones cover around 2% of a sample with about 190,000 clones. What was sequenced was blood. All receptors derive from a woman in her 30s in good health.

This chain joins TRBV7-3 and TRBJ2-1; TRBD2 agrees at 11 bases. V was clipped by 5 bases and J by 4 bases; unmatched bases: 4. This CDR3 has 15 residues. Germline V CDR1 and CDR2: SGHTA, FQGTGA. The CDR3 bases are TGTGCCAGCAGCCCGACTAGCGGGGCATACAATGAGCAGTTCTTC. It translates to CASSPTSGAYNEQFF. The full variable domain, with the rest looked up from reference TRBV7-3 and TRBJ2-1, is GAGVSQTPSNKVTEKGKYVELRCDPISGHTALYWYRQSLGQGPEFLIYFQGTGAADDSGLPNDRFFAVRPEGSVSTLKIQRTERGDSAVYLCASSPTSGAYNEQFFGPGTRLTVL.

The rearrangement uses TRBV11-2 and TRBJ1-2; D remains unclear. Germline V gene lookup returns CDR1 SGHAT and CDR2 FQNNGV. CDR3 size: 13 residues. The V end lost 5 bases, the J end lost 2 bases, and 9 bases lay between the germline ends. The CDR3 here is CASSAGLNYGYTF. CDR3 nucleotide sequence: TGTGCCAGCAGCGCCGGCCTGAACTATGGCTACACCTTC.

This chain links TRBV6-5 with TRBJ2-5; TRBD2 matches at 7 bases. The V and J ends lost 4 bases and 3 bases, in that order; junction bases with no gene match: 2. The germline gives CDR1 MNHEY, CDR2 SVGAGI. CDR3 length: 13 residues. In DNA, the CDR3 is TGTGCCAGCAGTTTGGGGAGGGAAGAGACCCAGTACTTC. Protein sequence: CASSLGREETQYF.

The chain joins TRBV10-1 to TRBJ2-2, with unresolved D. CDR1 WNHNN and CDR2 SYGVQD come from the germline V gene (reference sequence). V shed 2 bases and J shed 15 bases, with 16 bases lying between them. The CDR3 consists of 13 residues. CDR3 nucleotides: TGCGCCAGCAGTGAGACGTCCCAAGCGCAGTTGTTTTTT. The encoded protein is CASSETSQAQLFF.

This chain uses TRBV7-2 with TRBJ1-1; D unresolved. Germline-derived CDR1 and CDR2 are SGHTA and FQGNSA. Between the trimmed V and J ends, which lost 3 bases and 3 bases, there was a span of 8 bases. The length of the CDR3 is 13 residues. The CDR3 is CASSLDYYTEAFF. The CDR3, as DNA: TGTGCCAGCAGCTTGGACTATTACACTGAAGCTTTCTTT.

This sequence joins TRBV4-3 and TRBJ1-6, with D unclear. CDR1 and CDR2 (germline): LGHNA, YSLEER. The length of the CDR3 is 14 residues. V lost 3 bases to trimming and J lost 0 bases, with 3 bases between them. The CDR3 DNA reads TGCGCCAGCAGCCAGAGCTCCTATAATTCACCCCTCCACTTT. Encoded protein: CASSQSSYNSPLHF.

This rearrangement joins TRBV15 to TRBJ1-5; 7 positions agree with TRBD1. Germline loops: CDR1 LNHNV, CDR2 YYDKDF (reference sequence). CDR3 size: 14 residues. With V trimmed by 6 bases and J by 3 bases, 5 bases remained unmatched. The CDR3 nucleotides are TGTGCCACCAGGACTGGGACAGTCAATCAGCCCCAGCATTTT. Translation: CATRTGTVNQPQHF.

The rearrangement uses TRBV28 and TRBJ2-2, with 9 bases that match TRBD1. CDR1 and CDR2 (germline): MDHEN, SYDVKM. This CDR3 has 17 amino acids. V lost 6 bases, J lost 5 bases, and 13 bases stayed unmatched. CDR3 in amino acids: CASRRGQGGLRTGELFF. CDR3 nucleotide sequence: TGTGCCAGCAGACGGGGACAGGGCGGATTGAGAACCGGGGAGCTGTTTTTT.

V and J are TRBV7-2 and TRBJ2-3, with 10 bases that match TRBD2. V was pared by 5 bases and J by 5 bases, with 7 bases of the junction left unmatched. Germline V gene sequence: CDR1 SGHTA, CDR2 FQGNSA. This CDR3 has 15 residues. The CDR3 protein is CASSPSGGAGDTQYF. CDR3 nucleotide sequence: TGTGCCAGCAGCCCCAGCGGGGGGGCTGGAGATACGCAGTATTTT.

This chain joins TRBV3-1 (or the pseudogene TRBV3-2) and TRBJ1-5, with D unresolved. V was cut by 2 bases and J by 9 bases, with 8 bases left in between. The CDR3 consists of 12 residues. Per germline, CDR1 LGHDT and CDR2 YNNKEL (reference sequence). The CDR3 DNA is TGTGCCAGCAGCCAACGTAAGGGGCCCCAGCATTTT. Protein: CASSQRKGPQHF.

The chain carries TRBV6-6 and TRBJ1-1, with 7 bases that match TRBD1. The CDR3 contains 17 residues. V lost 5 bases and J lost 4; bases outside the gene matches: 16. The V gene's germline CDR1 is MNHNY and CDR2 SVGAGI (reference sequence). CDR3 bases: TGTGCCAGCAGTCCCAGCCGGACAGGAGTTCGGATCACTGAAGCTTTCTTT. Its protein product is CASSPSRTGVRITEAFF.

The chain joins TRBV11-2 to TRBJ1-2; 7 nucleotides line up with TRBD1. The CDR3 has 14 residues. V gave up 4 bases and J gave up 8 bases; unmatched junction bases: 10. Germline V CDR1 and CDR2: SGHAT, FQNNGV. CDR3 bases: TGTGCCAGCAGCTACATGGCCTACAGGGGCGGCTACACCTTC. The encoded protein is CASSYMAYRGGYTF.

This chain connects TRBV19 to TRBJ1-4; D remains ambiguous. The length of the CDR3 is 13 residues. Germline V gene sequence: CDR1 LNHDA, CDR2 SQIVND (reference sequence). V lost 1 base and J lost 10, with 10 bases in between. CDR3 residues: CASSIAHKGKLFF. CDR3 in DNA: TGTGCCAGTAGTATAGCACACAAGGGAAAACTGTTTTTT.